This T cell receptor beta chain was identified during a study of Graves' ophthalmopathy and Graves' hyperthyroidism. Overall study context: Blood was drawn at initial diagnosis, before any treatment.

The authors defined stable hyperthyroidism as no ophthalmopathy within 18 months of follow-up. V was shortened by 4 bases and J by 8 bases, with 16 bases between the two germline ends. The CDR3 covers 14 residues. The germline gives CDR1 SGHRS, CDR2 YFSETQ. Beta-chain TCR CDR3 regions were amplified from RNA transcripts. Amplification began with first-round RT-PCR using HTBI primers, then second-round multiplex PCR was performed. TCRdb itself ran the multiplex PCR reads through MiXCR, one entry per CDR3 protein. The sample records hundreds of thousands of distinct CDR3 sequences, approximately 22% being singletons.

This sequence was found in a woman aged 18 to 35 with stable Graves' hyperthyroidism. Some clones in this sample may be carry-over from other donors' samples. The chain employs TRBV5-1 and TRBJ1-5; D is unclear. The specimen sequenced was peripheral blood. This CDR3 reads CASSPGDGVEPQHF. The CDR3 nucleotides are TGCGCCAGCAGCCCCGGGGATGGGGTGGAGCCCCAGCATTTT.